The T cell receptor (beta chain) under discussion was sequenced for a study of long-term antiretroviral therapy in people with HIV. immunoSEQ v3.0 was run at survey level. Only in-frame clones appear in the TCRdb table, and some are missing; sequencing was by immunoSEQ multiplex PCR. The table has more than 20,000 clones, roughly 82% seen once. In this sample, this clone turned up a few times. The clonotype originates from a man aged 50 to 59 with HIV. The source was unsorted PBMCs, collected 0.3 years after starting antiretroviral therapy.

The CDR3 nucleotides are TGTGCCAGCAGCCCCGGGACAGGCCTCTACGAGCAGTACTTC. This encodes CASSPGTGLYEQYF. The J gene is TRBJ2-7, the V gene TRBV7-2; 8 bases agree with TRBD1. The CDR3 has 14 residues. The V gene end was trimmed by 5 bases and the J gene end by 3 bases; junction bases not matched to a gene: 6. Looked up from germline, CDR1 is SGHTA and CDR2 is FQGNSA.